Detailed here is one TCR beta chain. The sample originates from a study of T-cell reconstitution after alpha-beta-depleted transplantation in children. For TCRbeta, the library was prepared with unique molecular identifiers. Each CDR3 protein gets one entry after TCRdb re-called the PCR reads with MiXCR. The table records 400,000 to 450,000 distinct CDR3 sequences, over 40% of them present only once. This clonotype was sampled from a girl aged 2-10 years with aplastic anemia, due to receive a stem cell transplant. Sequences were derived from PBMCs, sampled before TCRalphabeta/CD19-depleted stem cell transplant.

CDR3 sequence (DNA): TGTGCCAGCAGCCCCGACAGGGCATCTGGAAACACCATATATTTT. It yields the protein CASSPDRASGNTIYF. This sequence joins TRBV12-3 or TRBV12-4 and TRBJ1-3; 7 nucleotides align to TRBD1. The CDR3 consists of 15 residues. J lost 1 base, V lost 6 bases, and 6 bases had no gene match.